The 20 T cell receptor beta chains in this list originate from one sample, sequenced in a study of T cell changes during pregnancy in multiple sclerosis. Using immunoSEQ multiplex PCR, the repertoire was profiled, and TCRdb retains in-frame clones only, with some absent. Here the sample spans around 130,000 clones, 96% being singletons. The sample in question was peripheral blood, obtained after pregnancy. The source of these receptors is a female donor with multiple sclerosis, enrolled in a pregnancy study.

The chain links TRBV5-5 to TRBJ2-1; D is perhaps TRBD2 (5 bases). V was cut by 4 bases and J by 6 bases, with 17 bases left in between. CDR3 length equals 15 residues. The germline CDR1 and CDR2 sequences are SGHKS and YYEKEE (reference sequence). This chain's CDR3 is CASSHLARGSNEQFF. CDR3 DNA: TGTGCCAGCAGCCATCTTGCGCGAGGGTCCAATGAGCAGTTCTTC.

The chain has TRBV28 and TRBJ1-5; 8 positions match TRBD1. The CDR3 is 15 residues long. Looked up from germline, CDR1 is MDHEN and CDR2 is SYDVKM. With V trimmed by 6 bases and J by 3 bases, 7 bases remained unmatched. DNA for the CDR3: TGTGCCAGCAGAAAGGGACAGGCTTTCAATCAGCCCCAGCATTTT. Protein: CASRKGQAFNQPQHF.

The chain employs TRBV6-1 and TRBJ1-5; D perhaps matches TRBD1 (5 bases). Trimming cost V 8 bases and J 7 bases, with 12 bases left between them. The CDR3 covers 12 residues. CDR1 and CDR2 (germline): MNHNS, SASEGT. The CDR3 DNA reads as TGTGCCAGCGGCAGGGTGGGGCAGCCCCAGCATTTT. Encoded protein: CASGRVGQPQHF.

This chain connects TRBV15 to TRBJ1-2; no firm D call. The V end was cut by 0 bases, the J end by 5 bases, with 4 bases between. The CDR3 length is 12 residues. Germline V gene data show CDR1 as LNHNV and CDR2 as YYDKDF (reference sequence). CDR3 sequence (DNA): TGTGCCACCAGCAGAGACGGGTATGGCTACACCTTC. It is translated as CATSRDGYGYTF. The variable domain in full, with the rest retrieved from reference TRBV15 and TRBJ1-2, is DAMVIQNPRYQVTQFGKPVTLSCSQTLNHNVMYWYQQKSSQAPKLLFHYYDKDFNNEADTPDNFQSRRPNTSFCFLDIRSPGLGDTAMYLCATSRDGYGYTFGSGTRLTVV.

The table lists this clone with a count of one. The chain has TRBV10-3 and TRBJ2-7, with D possibly TRBD2 on 6 matching bases. CDR1 is ENHRY and CDR2 is SYGVKD in the germline V gene. V lost 10 bases and J lost 3, with 19 bases in between. This CDR3 has 14 residues. CDR3 amino acids: CATSRPTEGYEQYF. The CDR3 DNA reads as TGTGCCACATCAAGACCTACGGAGGGCTACGAGCAGTACTTC.

This chain joins TRBV30 and TRBJ2-2, with a tentative D call TRBD2 (6 bases). There are 15 residues in the CDR3. Trimming left V 3 bases short and J 7 bases short, with 18 bases between. Germline CDR1 GTSNPN, CDR2 SVGIG (reference sequence). CDR3 residues: CAWRVRGVQGGELFF. The CDR3 DNA follows: TGTGCCTGGAGGGTACGCGGGGTCCAGGGCGGGGAGCTGTTTTTT.

V gene TRBV11-2 combines with J gene TRBJ1-5; tentative D call: TRBD1 (6 bases). V was clipped by 0 bases and J by 3 bases, with 9 bases between them. The CDR3 is 15 residues long. Looked up from germline, CDR1 is SGHAT and CDR2 is FQNNGV. The CDR3: CASSLDRGDNQPQHF. The DNA for the CDR3 is TGTGCCAGCAGCTTAGACAGGGGTGACAATCAGCCCCAGCATTTT.

The chain carries TRBV9 and TRBJ1-1; 7 bases fit TRBD1. The trim removed 4 bases at V and 1 base at J, leaving 4 bases unmatched. This CDR3 has 14 amino acids. From germline, CDR1 is SGDLS and CDR2 YYNGEE. The CDR3 loop is CASSLGQPNTEAFF. The CDR3 nucleotides are TGTGCCAGCAGCCTGGGACAGCCGAACACTGAAGCTTTCTTT. The whole variable domain, filled in from reference TRBV9 and TRBJ1-1, reads DSGVTQTPKHLITATGQRVTLRCSPRSGDLSVYWYQQSLDQGLQFLIQYYNGEERAKGNILERFSAQQFPDLHSELNLSSLELGDSALYFCASSLGQPNTEAFFGQGTRLTVV.

V gene TRBV4-2 combines with J gene TRBJ2-2; tentatively, D is TRBD2 (7 bases). CDR3 length equals 17 residues. Germline values: CDR1 LGHNA, CDR2 YNFKEQ. V was clipped by 0 bases and J by 4 bases, with 15 bases between them. The CDR3 protein is CASSQEGGGLVTGELFF. The CDR3 bases are TGTGCCAGCAGCCAAGAAGGGGGGGGGCTTGTCACCGGGGAGCTGTTTTTT.

This clone showed up just once. The V call is TRBV6-1, the J call TRBJ1-5; the match to TRBD1 covers 9 bases. Per the germline V gene, CDR1 is MNHNS and CDR2 is SASEGT. V gave up 5 bases and J gave up 2 bases; unmatched junction bases: 4. The CDR3 totals 15 residues. The CDR3 loop reads CASSTRTGGNQPQHF. DNA of the CDR3: TGTGCCAGCAGTACTAGGACAGGGGGCAATCAGCCCCAGCATTTT.

As for this clone: Additional DNA sequences in this sample encode the identical CDR3. V and J are TRBV27 and TRBJ2-7; D might be TRBD2 (5 bases). The V and J ends lost 3 bases and 0 bases respectively, with 6 bases between them. Germline V CDR1 and CDR2: MNHEY, SMNVEV (reference sequence). There are 13 residues in the CDR3. This CDR3 reads CASSFSGSYEQYF. CDR3 bases: TGTGCCAGCAGTTTCAGCGGCTCCTACGAGCAGTACTTC.

The chain uses TRBV7-2 and TRBJ2-1; TRBD2 is a possible D gene (6 bases). V shed 5 bases and J shed 5 bases, with 16 bases lying between them. This CDR3 contains 15 residues. Germline assignment: CDR1 SGHTA and CDR2 FQGNSA. The DNA for the CDR3 is TGTGCCAGCAGCCGTACTCACTCTAGCGACAATGAGCAGTTCTTC. It encodes CASSRTHSSDNEQFF. The full variable domain, rest sourced from reference TRBV7-2 and TRBJ2-1, is GAGVSQSPSNKVTEKGKDVELRCDPISGHTALYWYRQSLGQGLEFLIYFQGNSAPDKSGLPSDRFSAERTGGSVSTLTIQRTQQEDSAVYLCASSRTHSSDNEQFFGPGTRLTVL.

The chain combines TRBV5-1 with TRBJ2-7, with a tentative D call TRBD1 (6 bases). The CDR3 covers 16 residues. V shed 4 bases and J shed 2 bases, with 19 bases lying between them. The V gene's germline CDR1 is SGHRS and CDR2 YFSETQ. CDR3 sequence reads: CASSAGVSGSTYEQYF. The CDR3 region has the DNA TGCGCCAGCAGCGCAGGGGTGTCGGGATCGACCTACGAGCAGTACTTC.

The chain carries TRBV6-1 and TRBJ2-2; 7 nucleotides agree with TRBD1. This CDR3 is built from 15 residues. Germline values: CDR1 MNHNS, CDR2 SASEGT. V was pared by 6 bases and J by 1 base, with 5 bases of the junction left unmatched. CDR3 loop: CASRIRQGNTGELFF. Here the CDR3 DNA reads TGTGCCAGCAGAATTCGACAGGGGAACACCGGGGAGCTGTTTTTT.

The chain carries TRBV5-5 and TRBJ1-1, with TRBD1 as a possible D gene (5 bases). This CDR3 region has 12 residues. Trimming pared 0 bases from V and 10 bases from J, leaving 10 bases between. Germline V gives CDR1 SGHKS, CDR2 YYEKEE (reference sequence). For the CDR3, the DNA is TGTGCCAGCAGCTTGGGGGGGGGTTTAGCTTTCTTT. This translates into CASSLGGGLAFF.

The rearrangement joins TRBV7-9 to TRBJ1-5; no definite D call. Germline V gene lookup returns CDR1 SEHNR and CDR2 FQNEAQ (reference sequence). V was shortened by 2 bases and J by 0 bases, with 5 bases between the two germline ends. The CDR3 extends over 14 amino acids. For the CDR3, the DNA is TGTGCCAGCAGCTTAACAGCTAGCAATCAGCCCCAGCATTTT. It is translated as CASSLTASNQPQHF.

The chain combines TRBV5-1 with TRBJ2-1; possible D gene TRBD1, 6 bases. Germline loops: CDR1 SGHRS, CDR2 YFSETQ. Trimming removed 0 bases from V and 8 bases from J, with 12 bases in between. The CDR3 is 14 amino acids. CDR3 protein: CASSLGQGIDEQFF. CDR3 DNA: TGCGCCAGCAGCTTGGGCCAGGGGATTGATGAGCAGTTCTTC.

The CDR3 nucleotides are TGTGCCATCCTTGCCCCCGGGACAGGGCAAAGTTTTGAAGCTTTCTTT. Its translation is CAILAPGTGQSFEAFF. The chain combines TRBV10-3 with TRBJ1-1, with TRBD1 matching 9 bases. The germline V gene has CDR1 ENHRY and CDR2 SYGVKD. The CDR3 loop spans 16 amino acids. V shed 8 bases, J shed 7 bases, and the junction held 17 bases outside the gene matches.

In nucleotides, the CDR3 is TGTGCCAGCAGAGACAGCCTTTCCTACGAGCAGTACTTC. Translation gives CASRDSLSYEQYF. The gene calls are TRBV6-1 and TRBJ2-7; possibly TRBD1 for D (5 bases). Looked up from germline, CDR1 is MNHNS and CDR2 is SASEGT. V lost 6 bases to trimming and J lost 1 base, with 10 bases between them. The CDR3 is made up of 13 amino acids.

The rearrangement uses TRBV4-2 and TRBJ2-7; D is undetermined. The CDR3 loop spans 14 amino acids. V was cut by 1 base and J by 0 bases, with 7 bases left in between. Germline values: CDR1 LGHNA, CDR2 YNFKEQ. CDR3 nucleotides: TGTGCCAGCAGCCAAGTGGCACACTCCTACGAGCAGTACTTC. This gives the protein CASSQVAHSYEQYF.